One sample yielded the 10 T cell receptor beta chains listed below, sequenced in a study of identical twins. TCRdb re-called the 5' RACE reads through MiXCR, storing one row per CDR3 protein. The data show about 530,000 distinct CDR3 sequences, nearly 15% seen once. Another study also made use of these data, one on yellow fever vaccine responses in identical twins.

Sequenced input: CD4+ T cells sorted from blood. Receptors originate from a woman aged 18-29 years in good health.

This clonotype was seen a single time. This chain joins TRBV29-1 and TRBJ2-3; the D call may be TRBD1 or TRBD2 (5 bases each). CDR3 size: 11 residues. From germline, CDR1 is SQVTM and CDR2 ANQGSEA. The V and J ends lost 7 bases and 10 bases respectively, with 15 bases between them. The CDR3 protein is CSATRGFSQYF. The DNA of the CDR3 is TGCAGCGCGACGAGGGGATTCTCGCAGTATTTT.

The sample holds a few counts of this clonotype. The DNA of the CDR3 is TGTGCCAGCAGTTTAATAGGCAGTGCGGGGCAAGAGACCCAGTACTTC. Its protein is CASSLIGSAGQETQYF. The genes are TRBV28 and TRBJ2-5; D might be TRBD2 (6 bases). The ends were cut back, 2 bases at V and 2 bases at J, with 15 bases in the middle. From germline, CDR1 is MDHEN and CDR2 SYDVKM. CDR3 size: 16 residues.

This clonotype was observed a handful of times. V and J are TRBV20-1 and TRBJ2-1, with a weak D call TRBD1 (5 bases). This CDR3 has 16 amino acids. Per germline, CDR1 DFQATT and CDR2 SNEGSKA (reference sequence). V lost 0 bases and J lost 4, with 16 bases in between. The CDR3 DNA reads TGCAGTGCTAGAGATATCTCCTCAGGGCGGTACAATGAGCAGTTCTTC. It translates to CSARDISSGRYNEQFF.

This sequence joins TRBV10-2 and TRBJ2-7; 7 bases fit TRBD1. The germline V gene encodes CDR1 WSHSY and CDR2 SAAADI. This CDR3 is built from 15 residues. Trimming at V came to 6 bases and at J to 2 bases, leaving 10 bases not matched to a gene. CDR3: CASSLERQGPYEQYV. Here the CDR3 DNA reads TGCGCCAGCAGCTTAGAGAGACAGGGACCCTACGAGCAGTACGTC.

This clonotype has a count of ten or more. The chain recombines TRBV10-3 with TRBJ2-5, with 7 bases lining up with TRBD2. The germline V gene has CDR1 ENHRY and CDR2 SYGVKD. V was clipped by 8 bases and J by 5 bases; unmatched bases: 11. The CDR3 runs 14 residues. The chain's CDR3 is CAIGRAGDLETQYF. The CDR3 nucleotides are TGTGCCATCGGTCGCGCGGGAGATTTGGAGACCCAGTACTTC.

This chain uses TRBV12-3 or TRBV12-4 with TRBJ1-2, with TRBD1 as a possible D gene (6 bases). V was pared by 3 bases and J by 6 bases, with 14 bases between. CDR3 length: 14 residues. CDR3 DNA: TGTGCCAGCAGTTTGTTGCAGGGGCGTGATGGCTACACCTTC. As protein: CASSLLQGRDGYTF.

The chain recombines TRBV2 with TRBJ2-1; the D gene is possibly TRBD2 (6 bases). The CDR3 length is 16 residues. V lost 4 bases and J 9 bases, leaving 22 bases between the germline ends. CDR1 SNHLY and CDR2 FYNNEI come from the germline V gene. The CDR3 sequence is CASSGRDSQLRGEQFF. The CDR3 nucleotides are TGTGCCAGCAGTGGTAGGGACTCACAACTTAGGGGTGAGCAGTTCTTC. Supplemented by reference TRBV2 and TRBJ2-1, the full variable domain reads EPEVTQTPSHQVTQMGQEVILRCVPISNHLYFYWYRQILGQKVEFLVSFYNNEISEKSEIFDDQFSVERPDGSNFTLKIRSTKLEDSAMYFCASSGRDSQLRGEQFFGPGTRLTVL.

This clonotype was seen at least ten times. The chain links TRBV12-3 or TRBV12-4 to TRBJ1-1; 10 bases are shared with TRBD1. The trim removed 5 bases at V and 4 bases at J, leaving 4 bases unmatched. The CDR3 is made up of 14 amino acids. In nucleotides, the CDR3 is TGTGCCAGCAGTCCAAGGGACAGGGGCACTGAAGCTTTCTTT. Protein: CASSPRDRGTEAFF.

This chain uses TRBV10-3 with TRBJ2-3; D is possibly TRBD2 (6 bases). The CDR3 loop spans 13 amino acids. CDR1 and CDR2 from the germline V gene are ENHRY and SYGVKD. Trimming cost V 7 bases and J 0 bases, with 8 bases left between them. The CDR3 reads CAIMSGSTDTQYF. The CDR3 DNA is TGTGCCATCATGAGCGGGAGCACAGATACGCAGTATTTT.

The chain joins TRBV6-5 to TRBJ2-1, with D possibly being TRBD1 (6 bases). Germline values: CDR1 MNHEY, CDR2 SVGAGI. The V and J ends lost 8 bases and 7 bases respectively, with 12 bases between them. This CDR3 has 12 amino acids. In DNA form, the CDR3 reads TGTGCCAGCGGTCTTAGGGGGAATGAGCAGTTCTTC. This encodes CASGLRGNEQFF.